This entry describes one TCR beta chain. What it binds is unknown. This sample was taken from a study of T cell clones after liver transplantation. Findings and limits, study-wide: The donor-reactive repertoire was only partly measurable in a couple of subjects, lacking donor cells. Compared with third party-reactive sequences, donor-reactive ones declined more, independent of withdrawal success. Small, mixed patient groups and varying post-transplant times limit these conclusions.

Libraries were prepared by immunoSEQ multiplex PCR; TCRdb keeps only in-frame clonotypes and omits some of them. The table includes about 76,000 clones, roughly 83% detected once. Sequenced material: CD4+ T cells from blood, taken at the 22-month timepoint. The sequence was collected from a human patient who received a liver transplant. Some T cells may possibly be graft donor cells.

CDR3 sequence: CASSPPGPGPMNTEAFF. The CDR3 nucleotides are TGTGCCAGCTCACCTCCGGGTCCTGGTCCCATGAACACTGAAGCTTTCTTT. The chain couples TRBV18 to TRBJ1-1; D unresolved. This CDR3 has 17 amino acids. The V and J ends lost 3 bases and 0 bases respectively, with 17 bases between them. Germline lookup yields CDR1 KGHSH and CDR2 LQKENI.